This T cell receptor beta chain was observed in a study of blood T cell repertoires in COVID-19. V was cut by 6 bases and J by 1 base, with 12 bases left in between. The CDR3 length is 14 residues. Germline V gene lookup returns CDR1 MDHEN and CDR2 SYDVKM. The protocol was immunoSEQ multiplex PCR, while the TCRdb copy is restricted to in-frame clones and leaves out a portion. The sample includes approximately 450,000 clones, roughly nine tenths seen only once; the top ten take over 1.5%. The V call is TRBV28, the J call TRBJ1-1; D ambiguous. The TCR was taken from a woman in her late teens or twenties with acute COVID-19. What was sequenced was PBMCs or T cells enriched from blood (not recorded which). As DNA, the CDR3 is TGTGCCAGCAGGGGCCTCGAGGGGAACACTGAAGCTTTCTTT. Its protein product is CASRGLEGNTEAFF.